This T cell receptor (beta chain) is drawn from a study of blood T cell repertoires in COVID-19. Study details: There were acute and convalescent COVID-19 samples, and they came from the United States, Italy and Spain. T cells, B-cell-depleted T cells, or PBMCs provided the cDNA or gDNA that served as material.

A remark on this clone: The junction and the germline gene differ at one end; a read error may be behind it.

As processed by the authors: Reference gene primer amplification gave nucleated cell count estimates. The repertoire was sequenced with immunoSEQ multiplex PCR; TCRdb's copy has only in-frame clones and lacks some. The V and J calls and clone size come from that table; D and trimming were worked out from the DNA. The table includes about 300,000 clones, roughly 86% detected once. CDR1 and CDR2 from the germline V gene are SEHNR and FQNEAQ (reference sequence). The length of the CDR3 is 12 residues. This chain links TRBV7-9 with TRBJ1-1; D not certain. The sequenced sample was peripheral blood. The sequence derives from a young woman with COVID-19, enrolled during active disease. In nucleotides, the CDR3 is TGCCTGGTCGGGGTGCGGAACACTGAAGCTTTCTTT. Translating gives CLVGVRNTEAFF.